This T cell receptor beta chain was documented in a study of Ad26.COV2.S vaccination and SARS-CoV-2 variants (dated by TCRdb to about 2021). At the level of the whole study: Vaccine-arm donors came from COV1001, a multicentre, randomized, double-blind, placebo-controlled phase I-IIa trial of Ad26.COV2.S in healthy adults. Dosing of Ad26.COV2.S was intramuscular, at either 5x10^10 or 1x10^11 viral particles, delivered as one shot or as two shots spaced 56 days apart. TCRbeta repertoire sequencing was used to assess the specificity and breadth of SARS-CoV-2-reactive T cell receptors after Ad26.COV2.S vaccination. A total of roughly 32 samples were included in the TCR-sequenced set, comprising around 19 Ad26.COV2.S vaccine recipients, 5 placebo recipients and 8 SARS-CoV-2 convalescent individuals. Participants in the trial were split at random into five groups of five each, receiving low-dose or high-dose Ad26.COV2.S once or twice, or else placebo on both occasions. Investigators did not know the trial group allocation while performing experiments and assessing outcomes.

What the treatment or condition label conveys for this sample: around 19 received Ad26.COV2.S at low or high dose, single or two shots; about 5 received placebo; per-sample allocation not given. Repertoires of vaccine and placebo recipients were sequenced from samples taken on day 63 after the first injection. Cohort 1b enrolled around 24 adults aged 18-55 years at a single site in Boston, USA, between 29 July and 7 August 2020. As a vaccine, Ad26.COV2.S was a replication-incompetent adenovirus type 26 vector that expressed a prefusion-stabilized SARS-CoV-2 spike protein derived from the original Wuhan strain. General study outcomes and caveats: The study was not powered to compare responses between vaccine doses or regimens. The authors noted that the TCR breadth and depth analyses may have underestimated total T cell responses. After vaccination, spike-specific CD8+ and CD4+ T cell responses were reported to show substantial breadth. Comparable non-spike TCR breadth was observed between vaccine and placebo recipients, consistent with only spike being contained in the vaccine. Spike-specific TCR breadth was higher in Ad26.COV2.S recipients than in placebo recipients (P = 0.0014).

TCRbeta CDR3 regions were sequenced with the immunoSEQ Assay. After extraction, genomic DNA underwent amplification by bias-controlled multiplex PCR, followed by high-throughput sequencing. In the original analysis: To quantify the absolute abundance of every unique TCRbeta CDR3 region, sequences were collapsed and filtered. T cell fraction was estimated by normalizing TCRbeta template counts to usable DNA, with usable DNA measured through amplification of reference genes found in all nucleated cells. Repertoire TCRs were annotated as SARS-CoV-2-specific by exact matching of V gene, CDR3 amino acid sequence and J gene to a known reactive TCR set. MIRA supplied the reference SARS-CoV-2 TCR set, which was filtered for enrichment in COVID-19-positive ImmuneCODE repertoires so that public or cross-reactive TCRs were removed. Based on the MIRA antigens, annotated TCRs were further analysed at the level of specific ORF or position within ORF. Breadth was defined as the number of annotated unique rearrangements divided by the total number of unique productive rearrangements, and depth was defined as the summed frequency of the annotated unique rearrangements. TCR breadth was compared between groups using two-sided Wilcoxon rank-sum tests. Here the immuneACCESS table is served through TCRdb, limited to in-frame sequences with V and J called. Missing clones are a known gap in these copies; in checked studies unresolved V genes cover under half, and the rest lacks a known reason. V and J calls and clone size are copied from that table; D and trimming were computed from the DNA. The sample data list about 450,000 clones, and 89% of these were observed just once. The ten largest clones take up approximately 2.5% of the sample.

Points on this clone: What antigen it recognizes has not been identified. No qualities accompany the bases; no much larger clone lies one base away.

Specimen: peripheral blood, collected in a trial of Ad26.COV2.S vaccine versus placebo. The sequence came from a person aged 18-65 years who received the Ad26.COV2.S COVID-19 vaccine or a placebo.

The CDR3 amino acid sequence is: CASSSSGAGPGKTQYF. In nucleotides, the sequence is TGTGCCAGCAGTTCCTCGGGAGCGGGGCCGGGGAAGACCCAGTACTTC. In this chain, TRBV28 is recombined with TRBJ2-5, with 7 junctional bases fitting TRBD2. V loses 4 bases at its end and J loses 6 bases; junction bases beyond the gene matches: 14. The CDR3, from cysteine to phenylalanine, totals 16 residues. Only the CDR3 portion is preserved as DNA: 48 bases, with reading frame beginning at the first base. Per the germline V gene, MDHEN is the CDR1 and SYDVKM is the CDR2. The full variable domain, completed from the reference TRBV28 and TRBJ2-5 proteins outside the CDR3, reads DVKVTQSSRYLVKRTGEKVFLECVQDMDHENMFWYRQDPGLGLRLIYFSYDVKMKEKGDIPEGYSVSREKKERFSLILESASTNQTSMYLCASSSSGAGPGKTQYFGPGTRLLVL.